This T cell receptor beta chain was observed in a study of cytomegalovirus exposure and HLA in healthy donors (dated by TCRdb to the late 2010s). In the study overall: According to an earlier analysis of a few hundred of the donors, 150 million to 200 million T cells yielded 90 million to 130 million unique TCR beta sequences and less than 300 Gb of sequence data. The number of typed donors differed by locus: roughly 620-630 for A, B, C, DRB1 and DQB1; 522 for DQA1; around 580 for DPA1; and about 470 for DPB1. Along with the approximately 650-subject first cohort, a separate validation cohort of roughly 110 different subjects was used. The study aimed to test whether signatures of past pathogen exposure could be identified by cataloging public T cell receptors. Among the roughly 390 genotyped donors, roughly 80% belonged to the genetic ancestry cluster associated with self-reported Caucasian donors. In a later analysis, previously published TCR beta repertoires from roughly 710 donors were re-analyzed and high-resolution HLA genotyping was added so that TCR occurrence patterns could be studied. Around 300 gigabases of sequencing data and 80 million or so unique TCR sequences were included in an early release covering 550 to 800 HLA-typed donors. HLA typing included class I and class II loci at four-digit resolution. Rather than using new phenotypic data, the later analysis identified candidate immune exposures from TCR beta sequences and from how often those sequences occurred across donors. A later genetic analysis used genome-wide SNP genotypes for about three fifths of the 666 donors, treating that subset as a discovery cohort. All discovery cohort repertoires had been generated on a single sequencing platform. The study profiled the T cell repertoires of 500 to 800 subjects by immunosequencing and related them to cytomegalovirus serostatus. Roughly five DR-DQ haplotypes were handled as single units for association and clustering because linkage in the cohort was strong. Across 398 genotyped donors of the cohort, an average of roughly 250,000 unique TCR beta nucleotide sequences per donor were sequenced, and roughly 20% of those sequences were non-productive. Donor age, sex, ethnicity and CMV serostatus were compiled alongside the repertoire data. To predict cytomegalovirus infection status, the study brought together high-throughput TCR immunosequencing, statistical association of individual TCRs with disease status, and machine learning. An earlier analysis of nearly 600 of the donors applied high-throughput TCR beta sequencing to assess whether each TCR beta V gene segment acted as functional or pseudogenic. Beyond this particular receptor, the publication reports: Linkage disequilibrium might explain the correlated functional status among segregating V segments, but an unknown experimental factor could not be ruled out. Some IMGT-functional V segments, including TRBV6-2 and TRBV6-3, could not be distinguished by the 87-base-pair reads and were therefore excluded. The study listed 150 to 200 TCR beta chains as associated with cytomegalovirus. In this cohort, only TCR beta chains were sequenced, and detectable features were limited by the absence of alpha or paired-chain data. Specific HLA alleles were associated with 15,000 to 20,000 TCR beta sequences at a false discovery rate of 0.05 in a later analysis. A further reported finding was that TCR beta sequences accurately predicted the HLA-A and HLA-B alleles for most subjects in the first cohort. According to a later analysis, most CMV-associated TCR beta chains appeared to be HLA-restricted, and the HLA associations seemed to be driven largely by CMV exposure. A later analysis found that HLA-associated TCR beta chains were more clonally expanded and had lower generation probabilities than equally common non-associated chains. Immune exposure information for the cohort was limited to CMV serostatus. Broadly in line with IMGT annotations, most TCR beta V segments showed up in productive rearrangements about 87% or about 30% of the time in an earlier analysis of some 590 of the donors. It was suggested by the authors that the approach could potentially be generalized to other disease states and immunological phenotypes. A cluster of highly shared sequence variants was judged likely to represent a technical artifact of the sequencing pipeline. The classifier was reported to diagnose cytomegalovirus status with high specificity and sensitivity in both the original and validation cohorts. In vitro tests confirmed that a few of the cytomegalovirus-associated TCR beta chains recognize cytomegalovirus antigens. In a later genetic analysis, fewer N-insertions in productive TCRs were reported among donors in an Asian-associated ancestry cluster than the roughly 700-donor mean. In a later analysis, the rate of TCR association differed among HLA loci, with DRB1 alleles having the most associated TCRs and HLA-C alleles having the fewest. Roughly uniform sequencing depth across donors was assumed in presence/absence analyses, although this assumption may not hold. The earlier analysis of nearly 600 of the donors excluded some 16 rarely observed V segments, including chromosome 9 orphons, because counts were too low. According to a later analysis, parvovirus B19, influenza, CMV and Epstein-Barr virus appeared linked to several top co-occurrence clusters. When HLA alleles, especially DR and DQ, strongly co-occurred, TCR associations were difficult to assign to individual alleles. Across donors, most TCR sequences were observed very rarely, whereas some public TCRs were present in many individuals. An association between a missense DCLRE1C variant and V-gene and J-gene trimming of TCR beta chains was found in a later genetic analysis and replicated in an independent cohort. Because HLA typing was missing for some donors at each locus, association tests included only the typed subset.

Library prep was done by the immunoSEQ multiplex PCR assay. The multiplex PCR relied on a mix of 60 forward primers for TCR Vbeta segments and 13 reverse primers for TCR Jbeta segments. A multiplex PCR assay on genomic DNA amplified the CDR3 region of rearranged TCR beta genes. The Illumina HiSeq System was used to sequence the amplified TCR beta libraries as 87-base-pair reads. Processing in the source paper ran as follows. A later analysis tallied tens of millions of unique TCR beta chains across the approximately 670 repertoires, and around 10 million of those chains were shared by two or more donors. Raw reads were error-corrected and collapsed into unique sequences with a nearest-neighbor algorithm that merged closely related sequences to remove PCR and sequencing errors. CDR3 sequences were aligned to IMGT reference sequences to assign V, D and J gene segments. Each retained sequence needed at least a six-nucleotide match to both a V gene segment and a J gene segment. A rearrangement was called productive if the CDR3 had no stop codons and remained in frame with V and J, and every other rearrangement was called non-productive. Following IMGT convention, CDR3 was defined as the stretch from the second conserved V-encoded cysteine up to the conserved J-encoded phenylalanine. The earlier analysis of about 530 of the donors excluded any sequence lacking an unambiguous match to a single V gene segment. An earlier analysis of fewer than 650 of the donors classified V segments as functional when productive rearrangements were above 56.7% and as segregating when the standard deviation between donors was above 5%. To diagnose cytomegalovirus status from the catalog of TCR beta chain sequences, a statistical classification framework was built. A later analysis assigned V and J genes by comparing TCR nucleotide sequences with IMGT/GENE-DB human TR gene sequences. In a later analysis, CDR3 sequences and most-parsimonious VDJ recombination scenarios were assigned using the TCRdist pipeline. In a later analysis, each TCR beta chain was defined by its CDR3 amino acid sequence together with its V-gene family, and reads without a unique V-gene family were excluded. To address suspected cross-contamination and a sequencing artifact, a later analysis removed several hundred highly shared, low-generation-probability nucleotide sequences. For each public chain, a later analysis derived a clonal expansion index from normalized ranks of inferred template counts within each repertoire. In a later analysis, generation probabilities were computed using a VDJ recombination model fitted to out-of-frame rearrangements, and the results were checked against IGoR. A later analysis scored TCR-TCR, TCR-HLA and TCR-CMV co-occurrence with hypergeometric tests, applying a repertoire-size bias correction to TCR pairs. In a later analysis, false discovery rates were estimated by permuting HLA or CMV assignments 20 times. A later analysis grouped co-occurring TCRs with DBSCAN, adding TCRdist sequence similarity when clustering within HLA-allele-positive subsets. Co-occurrence clustering excluded repertoires with fewer than 30,000 or more than 120,000 public chains, plus five with anomalous nucleotide sharing. TCRdb took over this immuneACCESS table, retaining in-frame rearrangements with V and J assigned. Such tables are incomplete; in checked studies, under half of the missing clones stem from an unresolved V gene, and the remainder is unexplained. D and trimming were read from the DNA, whereas the V and J calls and clone size are those reported in that table. The sample table records approximately 190,000 clones. Almost 0.75% of the sample is taken by the ten largest.

The cohort comprised some 700 healthy bone marrow donors. Cohort members were all nominally healthy when sampled, although unrecorded immune exposures were likely present. The donor was CMV seronegative and was included in the group of under 450 seronegative cohort members. Every donor gave a peripheral blood sample, and the peripheral blood mononuclear cells from that sample were used for TCR beta sequencing. Genomic DNA was extracted from the blood cell samples with the Qiagen DNeasy Blood Extraction Kit. As to this clone: Its antigen remains undetermined.

The CDR3 holds 14 amino acids from the cysteine to the phenylalanine. Left in the record is the CDR3 DNA by itself, 42 bases read in frame from the first base. Via the germline V gene, CDR1 is MNHEY and CDR2 SVGAGI. V sheds 4 bases and J sheds 4 bases, leaving 13 bases between their ends. The source is a boy aged 5-17 years in good health and CMV-seronegative. The rearrangement joined TRBV6-5 to TRBJ1-2; 6 matching bases give a weak D call of TRBD1. The sequenced sample consisted of PBMCs. The nucleotide sequence is given as TGTGCCAGCAGTTCTCCGGGGACACTCTATGGCTACACCTTC. This sequence encodes CASSSPGTLYGYTF.